These 15 T cell receptor beta chains were sequenced from one sample in a study of blood T cells in healthy people across ages. Next came a second PCR, run for roughly 6 to 11 cycles, which used a sample-barcoded 5' primer along with a J-beta primer mix. TCRdb itself ran the 5' RACE reads through MiXCR, one entry per CDR3 protein. The sample shows about 970,000 distinct CDR3 sequences, roughly half of them seen only once. Input material: blood. The receptors originated from a woman aged 55-70 years in good health.

This clonotype appeared a few times. The chain couples TRBV7-2 to TRBJ2-5; D may correspond to TRBD1 or TRBD2 (7 bases each). CDR1 and CDR2 from the germline V gene are SGHTA and FQGNSA. Between the trimmed V and J ends, which lost 4 bases and 1 base, there was a span of 22 bases. This CDR3 contains 18 residues. The CDR3 sequence: CASSSTYTGDYRQETQYF. The CDR3 nucleotides read TGTGCCAGCAGCTCAACCTACACAGGGGACTACCGCCAAGAGACCCAGTACTTC.

The chain joins TRBV6-2 or TRBV6-3 to TRBJ2-7; TRBD1 might be the D (5 bases). The CDR3 contains 17 residues. CDR1 is MNHEY, CDR2 SVGEGT, per germline. Trimming removed 6 bases at V and 3 bases at J, with 24 bases between. The DNA for the CDR3 is TGTGCCAGCAGCACTCCCCCCCGCGCCTGGGGCGGCTACGAGCAGTACTTC. This codes for CASSTPPRAWGGYEQYF.

The chain joins TRBV25-1 to TRBJ2-3; D not resolved. Trimming cost V 5 bases and J 6 bases, with 9 bases left between them. The germline V gene has CDR1 MGHDK and CDR2 SYGVNS. The CDR3 contains 12 residues. CDR3 bases: TGTGCCAGCAGTACCCTTACGGATACGCAGTATTTT. It yields the protein CASSTLTDTQYF.

The J gene is TRBJ2-1, the V gene TRBV24-1; 9 bases agree with TRBD2. The germline V gene encodes CDR1 KGHDR and CDR2 SFDVKD. V lost 7 bases to trimming and J lost 0 bases; unmatched junction nucleotides: 18. The CDR3 spans 20 residues. DNA for the CDR3: TGTGCCACCAGCAACTACAAGACTAGCGGAGGTCGGAGCTCCTACAATGAGCAGTTCTTC. It yields the protein CATSNYKTSGGRSSYNEQFF.

This clonotype was seen a handful of times. CDR3 sequence reads: CASSQFRRNTGELFF. The DNA for the CDR3 is TGCGCCAGCAGTCAATTCCGCAGGAACACCGGGGAGCTGTTTTTT. The chain links TRBV23-1 to TRBJ2-2; D is undetermined. TRBV23-1 is flagged as an ORF with uncertain function. The CDR3 runs 15 residues. Trimming removed 1 base from V and 1 base from J, with 7 bases in between.

This sequence joins TRBV20-1 and TRBJ2-7; D remains ambiguous. V lost 3 bases, J lost 2 bases, and 11 bases lay in between. Germline lookup yields CDR1 DFQATT and CDR2 SNEGSKA (reference sequence). The CDR3 sequence is 13 residues long. The CDR3 nucleotides are TGCAGTGCTAGTACGGGTGAACCCTACGAGCAGTACTTC. Translated, it gives CSASTGEPYEQYF.

V and J are TRBV20-1 and TRBJ1-2; 7 nucleotides agree with TRBD1. Germline V gene data show CDR1 as DFQATT and CDR2 as SNEGSKA (reference sequence). CDR3 size: 14 residues. The V gene end was trimmed by 6 bases and the J gene end by 1 base; junction bases not matched to a gene: 8. For the CDR3, the DNA is TGCAGTGCCAAGGGCAGGGGGAATAACTATGGCTACACCTTC. Translation gives CSAKGRGNNYGYTF.

The CDR3 DNA reads as TGTGCCAGCAGTTATCAGCTCCGCTCTGGGGCCAACGTCCTGACTTTC. Translation gives CASSYQLRSGANVLTF. The chain combines TRBV28 with TRBJ2-6; D not certain. The CDR3 loop spans 16 amino acids. Germline V lookup: CDR1 MDHEN, CDR2 SYDVKM. The ends were cut back, 4 bases at V and 0 bases at J, with 10 bases in the middle.

This chain connects TRBV4-1 to TRBJ2-7; D is unclear. Looked up from germline, CDR1 is MGHRA and CDR2 is YSYEKL. The CDR3 totals 14 residues. The V end lost 0 bases, the J end lost 2 bases, and 8 bases lay between the germline ends. The CDR3 nucleotides are TGCGCCAGCAGCCAAGATAAAGGTCCCTACGAGCAGTACTTC. Translating it yields CASSQDKGPYEQYF.

In regard to this clonotype: A read error may explain this, as a much larger clone is one base away. This chain joins TRBV20-1 and TRBJ2-5, with D perhaps matching TRBD2 (5 bases). The J call could be wrong; TRBJ2-7 is a better fit for the DNA end. The germline CDR1 and CDR2 sequences are DFQATT and SNEGSKA (reference sequence). This CDR3 is 11 amino acids long. For the CDR3, the DNA is TGCAGTTCCGGACGGGGAGACGAGCAGTACTTC. The encoded protein is CSSGRGDEQYF.

This clonotype appeared many times. This chain links TRBV4-2 with TRBJ2-6; D not certain. Germline V lookup: CDR1 LGHNA, CDR2 YNFKEQ. The CDR3 is 15 amino acids. V was clipped by 0 bases and J by 1 base, with 4 bases between them. This CDR3 reads CASSQDGSGANVLTF. The CDR3 nucleotides read TGTGCCAGCAGCCAAGACGGGTCTGGGGCCAACGTCCTGACTTTC.

The rearrangement links TRBV12-3 or TRBV12-4 to TRBJ1-4; 8 nucleotides align to TRBD1. The CDR3 totals 15 residues. Germline trimming cut 6 bases from V and 5 bases from J; bases unmatched to any gene: 8. In DNA, the CDR3 is TGTGCCAGCAGCCGACAGGGGAGTTCGAATGAAAAACTGTTTTTT. Translating it yields CASSRQGSSNEKLFF.

V is TRBV18 and J is TRBJ2-7, with 10 bases aligning to TRBD2. CDR1 and CDR2 from the germline V gene are KGHSH and LQKENI. J was trimmed by 3 bases and V by 0 bases; bases with no gene match: 8. This CDR3 comprises 17 residues. The CDR3 region has the DNA TGTGCCAGCTCACCACCTTGGGGAAGCGGGAGGGACTACGAGCAGTACTTC. Its translation: CASSPPWGSGRDYEQYF.

This clonotype was seen a handful of times. This sequence joins TRBV28 and TRBJ2-1; D is perhaps TRBD2 (6 bases). Deletions cut 4 bases from V and 3 bases from J, with 13 bases between. The germline V gene encodes CDR1 MDHEN and CDR2 SYDVKM. The CDR3 is made up of 15 amino acids. CDR3 DNA: TGTGCCAGCAGTTCCTTAGCGGCCAGCTACAATGAGCAGTTCTTC. This encodes CASSSLAASYNEQFF.

This clonotype has a handful of counts. This chain links TRBV2 with TRBJ2-7; weak D call: TRBD1 (6 bases). The CDR3 length is 11 residues. Trimming pared 11 bases from V and 3 bases from J, leaving 11 bases between. CDR1 is SNHLY, CDR2 FYNNEI, per germline. The DNA of the CDR3 is TGTGCCGGACAGACTCTCTACGAGCAGTACTTC. It codes for CAGQTLYEQYF.